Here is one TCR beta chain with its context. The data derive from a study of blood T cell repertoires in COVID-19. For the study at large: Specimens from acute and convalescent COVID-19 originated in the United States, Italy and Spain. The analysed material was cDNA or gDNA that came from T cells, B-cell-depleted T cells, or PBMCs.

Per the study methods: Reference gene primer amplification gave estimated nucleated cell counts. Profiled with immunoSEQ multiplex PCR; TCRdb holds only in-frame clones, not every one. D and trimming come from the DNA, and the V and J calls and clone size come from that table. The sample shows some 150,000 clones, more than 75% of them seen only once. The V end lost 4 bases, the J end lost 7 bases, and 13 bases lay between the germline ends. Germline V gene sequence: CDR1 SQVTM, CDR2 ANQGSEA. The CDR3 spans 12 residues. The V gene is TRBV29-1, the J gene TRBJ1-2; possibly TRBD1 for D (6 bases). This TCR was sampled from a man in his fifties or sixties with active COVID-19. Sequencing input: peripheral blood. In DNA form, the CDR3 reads TGCAGCGTTGTCGAGTCAGGGGCTGGCTACACCTTC. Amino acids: CSVVESGAGYTF.